This TCR beta chain was observed in a study of human T cells and chemical hapten exposure. Study information: Investigators sensitized around 2 cm by around 2 cm of upper inner arm skin with 2% DPC.

Via MiXCR, TCRdb re-called the RACE reads, giving one row per CDR3 protein. This sample has some 400,000 distinct CDR3 sequences, with 5.1% found just once. As for time point: pre-sensitization, week 0. As to treatment: therapeutic diphenylcyclopropenone sensitization with weekly scalp DPC. It was from unfractionated whole blood that total RNA was extracted. This clonotype was found a few times. With 1 base clipped from V and 7 bases from J, the junction kept 6 bases outside the gene matches. The CDR3 sequence is 16 residues long. Germline CDR1 reads SGHRS; CDR2 reads YFSETQ. Specimen: whole blood, collected in connection with sensitization to the hapten diphenylcyclopropenone (DPC). The origin of this receptor is a woman aged 45-60 years with alopecia areata. Some clones in this sample may be carry-over from other donors' samples. The chain recombines TRBV5-1 with TRBJ2-1; 12 bases agree with TRBD2. This chain's CDR3 is CASSLSPSGGANEQFF. CDR3 bases: TGCGCCAGCAGCTTGTCTCCTAGCGGGGGGGCGAATGAGCAGTTCTTC.